This T cell receptor (beta chain) was obtained from a study of control samples from healthy donors and cancer patients. Sequenced by immunoSEQ multiplex PCR; TCRdb stores in-frame clones only, minus some. The table includes about 130,000 clones, roughly 90% detected once. This clone has only one observation. Germline V lookup: CDR1 SGHRS, CDR2 YFSETQ. This CDR3 spans 12 amino acids. The ends were cut back, 2 bases at V and 2 bases at J, with 5 bases in the middle. The chain uses TRBV5-1 and TRBJ2-7; D is unclear. The source of this sequence is a man aged 18 to 30 in good health. The sequenced sample was blood. The CDR3 protein is CASSFNTYEQYF. The CDR3 bases are TGCGCCAGCAGCTTCAACACCTACGAGCAGTACTTC.